This T cell receptor beta chain was captured in a study of T cell clusters in autoimmune cytopenias. Germline CDR1 SGHNT, CDR2 YYREEE (reference sequence). CDR3 length equals 17 residues. Each sample's input was around 250 ng genomic DNA, roughly 38,000 genome equivalents. TRB rearrangements were amplified by touch-down multiplex PCR with mixed TRB-A/B primers. TCRdb derives one entry per CDR3 protein from the multiplex PCR reads, leaving out DNA. This listing includes 2,200 or so distinct CDR3 sequences. The sequence was collected from a human donor with an autoimmune cytopenia or autoimmune hepatitis (not recorded which). This sequence joins TRBV5-4 and TRBJ2-3; the TRBD1 assignment by TCRdb is unverifiable without DNA. Material: peripheral blood. The CDR3 sequence is CASSLGPRDRVRDTQYF.